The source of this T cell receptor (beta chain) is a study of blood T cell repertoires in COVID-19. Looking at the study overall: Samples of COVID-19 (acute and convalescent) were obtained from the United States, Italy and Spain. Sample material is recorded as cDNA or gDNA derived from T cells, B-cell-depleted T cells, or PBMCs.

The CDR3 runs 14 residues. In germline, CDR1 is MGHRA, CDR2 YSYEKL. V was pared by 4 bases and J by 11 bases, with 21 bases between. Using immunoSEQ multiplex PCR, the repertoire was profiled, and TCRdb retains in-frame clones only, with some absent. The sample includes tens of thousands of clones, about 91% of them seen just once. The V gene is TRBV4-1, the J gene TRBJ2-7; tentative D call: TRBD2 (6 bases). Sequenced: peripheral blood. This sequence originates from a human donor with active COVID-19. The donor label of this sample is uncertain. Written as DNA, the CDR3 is TGCGCCAGCAGCCCGGGACTCCTAGGGGTAGATAAGTACTTC. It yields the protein CASSPGLLGVDKYF.